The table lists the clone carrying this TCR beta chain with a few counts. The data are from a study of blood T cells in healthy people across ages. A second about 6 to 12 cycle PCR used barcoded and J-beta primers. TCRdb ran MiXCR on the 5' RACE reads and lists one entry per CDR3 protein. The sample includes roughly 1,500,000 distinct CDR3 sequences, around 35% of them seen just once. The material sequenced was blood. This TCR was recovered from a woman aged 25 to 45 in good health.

As DNA, the CDR3 is TGCAGTGCTAGAGATCTCCAGCGCTCACCCACAGATACGCAGTATTTT. Protein product: CSARDLQRSPTDTQYF. V is TRBV20-1 and J is TRBJ2-3; D remains ambiguous. This CDR3 contains 16 residues. The ends were cut back, 0 bases at V and 2 bases at J, with 15 bases in the middle. Per germline, CDR1 DFQATT and CDR2 SNEGSKA (reference sequence).